One and the same sample provided the 17 T cell receptor beta chains below, sequenced in a study of T-cell reconstitution after alpha-beta-depleted transplantation in children. The TCRbeta library was prepared with unique molecular identifiers. MiXCR, run by TCRdb on the PCR reads, gives a single entry per CDR3 protein. The sample consists of a few hundred thousand distinct CDR3 sequences, 25% to 30% of them appearing once. The sample consisted of PBMCs, taken before TCRalphabeta/CD19-depleted stem cell transplant. The source is a boy less than two years old with Wiskott-Aldrich syndrome, due to receive a stem cell transplant.

This chain connects TRBV6-1 to TRBJ2-1, with 9 bases identical to TRBD2. Germline lookup yields CDR1 MNHNS and CDR2 SASEGT. Trimming cost V 5 bases and J 0 bases; bases outside gene matches: 5. This CDR3 contains 16 residues. The CDR3 spells CASSRASGISYNEQFF. In nucleotides, the CDR3 is TGTGCCAGCAGTCGGGCTAGCGGGATCTCCTACAATGAGCAGTTCTTC.

This clonotype was detected only a few times. This chain uses TRBV5-1 with TRBJ2-1; tentatively, D is TRBD2 (6 bases). CDR1 is SGHRS, CDR2 YFSETQ, per germline. V was clipped by 3 bases and J by 6 bases, with 10 bases between them. This CDR3 comprises 13 residues. The CDR3: CASSSASANEQFF. CDR3 DNA: TGCGCCAGCAGCTCGGCTAGCGCCAATGAGCAGTTCTTC.

This clonotype came up a few times. The J gene is TRBJ1-5, the V gene TRBV24-1, with 9 bases identical to TRBD1. The CDR3 spans 18 residues. Germline V gives CDR1 KGHDR, CDR2 SFDVKD. The junction had 8 bases not matched to a gene; V was cut back by 1 base and J by 2 bases. CDR3 DNA: TGTGCCACCAGTGATTTAGGGACAGGGAAGGATGGCAATCAGCCCCAGCATTTT. It is translated as CATSDLGTGKDGNQPQHF.

The chain uses TRBV29-1 and TRBJ2-1, with TRBD1 as a possible D gene (6 bases). Trimming removed 6 bases at V and 1 base at J, with 13 bases between. CDR1 is SQVTM and CDR2 is ANQGSEA in the germline V gene. This CDR3 is built from 14 residues. CDR3 bases: TGCAGCGTCCCCGACAGGAGTTCCTACAATGAGCAGTTCTTC. It encodes CSVPDRSSYNEQFF.

The chain is built from TRBV15 and TRBJ2-7; 12 nucleotides agree with TRBD2. J was trimmed by 5 bases and V by 5 bases; bases with no gene match: 7. CDR3 length: 15 amino acids. Germline CDR1 and CDR2: LNHNV and YYDKDF (reference sequence). The CDR3: CATSLRLAGAHEQYF. The CDR3 nucleotides read TGTGCCACCAGCTTGCGACTAGCGGGAGCCCACGAGCAGTACTTC.

J is TRBJ2-5 and V is TRBV29-1, with D hard to call. In germline, CDR1 is SQVTM, CDR2 ANQGSEA. The CDR3 runs to 14 residues. The ends were cut back, 6 bases at V and 5 bases at J, with 19 bases in the middle. The DNA for the CDR3 is TGCAGCGTAGGAAACCTGGCCCGCCGGGAGACCCAGTACTTC. Its translation: CSVGNLARRETQYF.

The chain has TRBV3-1 and TRBJ2-5; 7 positions match TRBD2. CDR3 size: 14 residues. V was clipped by 2 bases and J by 2 bases; unmatched bases: 2. Germline CDR1 LGHDT, CDR2 YNNKEL (reference sequence). The CDR3 here is CASSQLAAQETQYF. The CDR3 DNA is TGTGCCAGCAGCCAACTAGCGGCTCAAGAGACCCAGTACTTC.

Here the CDR3 reads CATRRELETQYF. For the CDR3, the DNA is TGTGCCACCCGGAGGGAGTTGGAGACCCAGTACTTC. This sequence joins TRBV6-6 and TRBJ2-5, with D tentatively TRBD2 (6 bases). This CDR3 is built from 12 residues. With 10 bases removed from V and 5 bases from J, the gap between germline ends came to 14 bases. Germline loops: CDR1 MNHNY, CDR2 SVGAGI (reference sequence).

V gene TRBV15 combines with J gene TRBJ2-1; TRBD2 might be the D (7 bases). V lost 5 bases to trimming and J lost 8 bases, with 19 bases between them. Germline V gene data show CDR1 as LNHNV and CDR2 as YYDKDF (reference sequence). This CDR3 is built from 15 residues. The CDR3 DNA follows: TGTGCCACCAGCGAAGACCCTAGAGGGGGGGATGAGCAGTTCTTC. This translates into CATSEDPRGGDEQFF.

This chain connects TRBV5-1 to TRBJ2-2; D is possibly TRBD2 (5 bases). The CDR3 consists of 15 residues. Trimming left V 1 base short and J 5 bases short, with 12 bases between. The germline gives CDR1 SGHRS, CDR2 YFSETQ. CDR3 residues: CASSLKGRETGELFF. Here the CDR3 DNA reads TGCGCCAGCAGCTTGAAAGGTCGGGAAACCGGGGAGCTGTTTTTT. Full variable domain (rest looked up from reference TRBV5-1 and TRBJ2-2): KAGVTQTPRYLIKTRGQQVTLSCSPISGHRSVSWYQQTPGQGLQFLFEYFSETQRNKGNFPGRFSGRQFSNSRSEMNVSTLELGDSALYLCASSLKGRETGELFFGEGSRLTVL.

This clonotype was seen only a few times. The rearrangement links TRBV20-1 to TRBJ2-6, with TRBD1 as a possible D gene (5 bases). This CDR3 is built from 16 residues. Looked up from germline, CDR1 is DFQATT and CDR2 is SNEGSKA (reference sequence). Deletions cut 0 bases from V and 0 bases from J, with 9 bases between. CDR3 in amino acids: CSARDVRASGANVLTF. The CDR3, as DNA: TGCAGTGCTAGAGATGTCAGGGCCTCTGGGGCCAACGTCCTGACTTTC.

The genes are TRBV25-1 and TRBJ2-5; possibly TRBD1 for D (5 bases). V lost 10 bases to trimming and J lost 1 base, with 10 bases between them. Germline CDR1 reads MGHDK; CDR2 reads SYGVNS. CDR3 length: 12 amino acids. The CDR3 sequence: CANRTFQETQYF. The CDR3 coding sequence is TGTGCCAACCGGACATTCCAAGAGACCCAGTACTTC.

This clonotype was picked up a small number of times. Here the CDR3 DNA reads TGCGCCAGCAGCTTGGGGGGGAGGGCCCAGAACGAGCAGTACTTC. Protein sequence: CASSLGGRAQNEQYF. The rearrangement uses TRBV5-1 and TRBJ2-7, with 7 bases lining up with TRBD2. CDR1 SGHRS and CDR2 YFSETQ come from the germline V gene. V gave up 0 bases and J gave up 5 bases; unmatched junction bases: 8. The CDR3 runs to 15 residues.

The CDR3 DNA reads as TGTGCCAGCAGCAAGACAGGGACAGGCACTGAAGCTTTCTTT. Amino acids: CASSKTGTGTEAFF. The chain recombines TRBV7-2 with TRBJ1-1; 8 positions match TRBD1. After removal of 5 bases from V and 4 bases from J, the junction contained 6 bases not matched to a gene. CDR3 length: 14 amino acids. CDR1 is SGHTA and CDR2 is FQGNSA in the germline V gene.

In DNA form, the CDR3 reads TGCAGTGCTTTATCGACTAGCGTATTAAACGAGCAGTACTTC. Its protein is CSALSTSVLNEQYF. The chain links TRBV20-1 to TRBJ2-7; 8 nucleotides align to TRBD2. The ends lost 5 bases at V and 5 bases at J; junction bases unmatched: 11. This CDR3 has 14 residues. Germline CDR1 DFQATT, CDR2 SNEGSKA (reference sequence).

The V call is TRBV15, the J call TRBJ2-7; 10 positions agree with TRBD1. This CDR3 has 16 amino acids. J was trimmed by 2 bases and V by 4 bases; bases with no gene match: 8. Germline CDR1 reads LNHNV; CDR2 reads YYDKDF (reference sequence). CDR3 protein: CATSTQGGTGAYEQYF. The DNA of the CDR3 is TGTGCCACCAGCACCCAGGGGGGGACAGGGGCCTACGAGCAGTACTTC.

The chain links TRBV3-1 to TRBJ1-6; D is unclear. V shed 2 bases and J shed 9 bases, with 20 bases lying between them. The CDR3 consists of 17 residues. In germline, CDR1 is LGHDT, CDR2 YNNKEL (reference sequence). The CDR3 bases are TGTGCCAGCAGCCAACCCGGGCCCCAGGCACGGTCTTCACCCCTCCACTTT. It encodes CASSQPGPQARSSPLHF.